The 21 T cell receptor beta chains reported below all come from one sample, sequenced in a study of T cell repertoires in cytomegalovirus infection (dated by TCRdb to between 2018 and 2020). Sequencing relied on an Illumina HiSeq 1500. TCRdb reworked the public reads: Q25 trimming with fastp, MiXCR clone assembly, productive beta chains retained. Every CDR3 protein is listed once, alongside the most common genes and DNA of its rows. The sample includes more than 150,000 distinct CDR3 sequences, with roughly 19% observed a single time. The ten largest clones capture approximately 3% of the sample. The sequenced sample was PBMCs. These receptors all stem from a human donor in good health (CMV status not recorded). Some clones in this sample may be carry-over from other donors' samples.

Note on this clonotype: A much more abundant neighbour one base away suggests this may be a read error. This chain connects TRBV12-3 or TRBV12-4 to TRBJ2-7, with D possibly matching TRBD2 (6 bases). CDR3 length: 12 residues. The CDR3 region has the DNA TGTGCCAGCAATGGAGGGTCCTACGAGAAGTACTTC. This gives the protein CASNGGSYEKYF.

V gene TRBV28 combines with J gene TRBJ2-5; 8 bases agree with TRBD2. V shed 5 bases, J shed 8 bases, and the junction held 13 bases outside the gene matches. Per the germline V gene, CDR1 is MDHEN and CDR2 is SYDVKM. The CDR3 runs to 15 residues. This CDR3 is CASSLPGLARRTQYF. The CDR3 DNA reads TGTGCCAGCAGTCTGCCCGGACTAGCCCGCCGCACCCAGTACTTC. Full variable domain (rest looked up from reference TRBV28 and TRBJ2-5): DVKVTQSSRYLVKRTGEKVFLECVQDMDHENMFWYRQDPGLGLRLIYFSYDVKMKEKGDIPEGYSVSREKKERFSLILESASTNQTSMYLCASSLPGLARRTQYFGPGTRLLVL.

This clonotype was counted between two and nine times. The chain links TRBV2 to TRBJ1-1; 9 positions match TRBD1. From germline, CDR1 is SNHLY and CDR2 FYNNEI. This CDR3 region has 14 residues. V lost 6 bases, J lost 0 bases, and 2 bases stayed unmatched. CDR3 nucleotide sequence: TGTGCCAGCAGCAGGACAGGGGTGAACACTGAAGCTTTCTTT. Encoded protein: CASSRTGVNTEAFF.

This chain connects TRBV19 to TRBJ2-5, with 11 nucleotides matching TRBD2. CDR1 and CDR2 from the germline V gene are LNHDA and SQIVND (reference sequence). The J segment lost 5 bases and the V segment lost 3 bases, leaving 5 bases of the junction unmatched. The CDR3 sequence is 15 residues long. The CDR3 sequence: CASSIRLAGSETQYF. In DNA, the CDR3 is TGTGCCAGTAGTATCCGACTAGCGGGAAGCGAGACCCAGTACTTC.

This clonotype was seen more than once but under ten times. The chain uses TRBV7-2 and TRBJ2-3, with TRBD2 identical over 11 bases. The CDR3 runs 16 residues. The ends lost 4 bases at V and 6 bases at J; junction bases unmatched: 9. Germline CDR1 and CDR2: SGHTA and FQGNSA. CDR3 DNA sequence: TGTGCCAGCAGCTCCACTAGCGGGAGTGCTCGGGATACGCAGTATTTT. Protein sequence: CASSSTSGSARDTQYF. The full variable domain, its missing parts supplied by reference TRBV7-2 and TRBJ2-3, is GAGVSQSPSNKVTEKGKDVELRCDPISGHTALYWYRQSLGQGLEFLIYFQGNSAPDKSGLPSDRFSAERTGGSVSTLTIQRTQQEDSAVYLCASSSTSGSARDTQYFGPGTRLTVL.

This chain joins TRBV4-2 and TRBJ1-2, with D perhaps TRBD1 (6 bases). V lost 1 base to trimming and J lost 4 bases, with 22 bases between them. CDR1 and CDR2 (germline): LGHNA, YNFKEQ. This CDR3 contains 18 residues. The CDR3 region has the DNA TGTGCCAGCAGCCAAGTTCCCGGACAGAAGGCCTTCTCCTATGGCTACACCTTC. It yields the protein CASSQVPGQKAFSYGYTF.

This clonotype was picked up a small number of times. The V and J genes are TRBV4-1 and TRBJ2-3; D is unresolved. V was shortened by 8 bases and J by 8 bases, with 23 bases between the two germline ends. CDR1 and CDR2 (germline): MGHRA, YSYEKL. This CDR3 comprises 15 residues. The CDR3 region has the DNA TGCGCCAGCCAGCAGACCGTCCAGAGGTCAGGTACGCAGTATTTT. Amino acid sequence: CASQQTVQRSGTQYF.

This clonotype has more than one count but fewer than ten. V gene TRBV7-2 combines with J gene TRBJ2-1; D tentatively fits TRBD1 or TRBD2 (6 bases each). This CDR3 region has 15 residues. Deletions cut 8 bases from V and 7 bases from J, with 21 bases between. Germline CDR1 reads SGHTA; CDR2 reads FQGNSA. The CDR3 reads CASLSGLARGNEQFF. As DNA, the CDR3 is TGTGCCAGCCTTTCGGGGCTAGCGAGGGGGAATGAGCAGTTCTTC.

Concerning this clonotype itself: In this CDR3 the conserved last residue, phenylalanine or tryptophan, is missing, so a read error is likely. This chain joins TRBV28 and TRBJ2-7, with D perhaps matching TRBD2 (5 bases). This CDR3 is 13 amino acids long. Between the trimmed V and J ends, which lost 1 base and 6 bases, there was a span of 10 bases. Looked up from germline, CDR1 is MDHEN and CDR2 is SYDVKM. The CDR3 coding sequence is TGTGCCAGCAGTTTATCTAGCCCCGCCGAGCAGTACCTC. It translates to CASSLSSPAEQYL.

Points on this clonotype: A much larger clone lies a single base off, so this may be a read error. This chain joins TRBV7-9 and TRBJ2-5; the D gene could be TRBD1 or TRBD2 (5 bases each). The CDR3 runs 15 residues. Germline values: CDR1 SEHNR, CDR2 FQNEAQ (reference sequence). The CDR3 region is CDSSRPGAGSETQYF. CDR3 coding DNA: TGTGACAGCAGCAGACCCGGGGCGGGTTCGGAGACCCAGTACTTC.

V and J are TRBV27 and TRBJ1-2; maybe TRBD1 (6 bases). This CDR3 has 14 residues. The germline V gene has CDR1 MNHEY and CDR2 SMNVEV (reference sequence). V lost 7 bases and J lost 3, with 15 bases in between. CDR3 DNA sequence: TGTGCCAGCACCAACAACAGGGAAGACTATGGCTACACCTTC. Translated: CASTNNREDYGYTF.

The chain employs TRBV29-1 and TRBJ2-1; no clear D. Trimming cost V 0 bases and J 0 bases, with 3 bases left between them. The CDR3 is 13 residues long. Germline CDR1 SQVTM, CDR2 ANQGSEA. This CDR3 is CSVEESSYNEQFF. CDR3 bases: TGCAGCGTTGAAGAAAGCTCCTACAATGAGCAGTTCTTC.

This clonotype appeared many times. V gene TRBV2 combines with J gene TRBJ1-6; 8 positions match TRBD1. V was pared by 2 bases and J by 6 bases, with 3 bases of the junction left unmatched. Germline CDR1 is SNHLY and CDR2 is FYNNEI. This CDR3 has 15 amino acids. The CDR3 spells CASSEPTGGNSPLHF. The CDR3 nucleotides read TGTGCCAGCAGTGAACCCACAGGGGGTAATTCACCCCTCCACTTT.

This clonotype was observed a handful of times. This rearrangement joins TRBV7-2 to TRBJ2-7; D is unresolved. CDR3 length equals 15 residues. The germline CDR1 and CDR2 sequences are SGHTA and FQGNSA. V lost 2 bases to trimming and J lost 5 bases, with 16 bases between them. The CDR3: CASSLRVDWFHEQYF. As DNA, the CDR3 is TGTGCCAGCAGCTTAAGGGTCGACTGGTTCCACGAGCAGTACTTC.

This clonotype was picked up a small number of times. The V and J genes are TRBV2 and TRBJ2-1, with 13 bases fitting TRBD2. The junction had 3 bases not matched to a gene; V was cut back by 3 bases and J by 10 bases. Germline V lookup: CDR1 SNHLY, CDR2 FYNNEI. The CDR3 has 14 residues. The CDR3 DNA reads as TGTGCCAGCAGTGACCCGGGACTAGCGGGGGAGCAGTTCTTC. Translating it yields CASSDPGLAGEQFF.

The rearrangement joins TRBV28 to TRBJ2-1, with D maybe TRBD1 (6 bases). The germline V gene has CDR1 MDHEN and CDR2 SYDVKM. V was shortened by 6 bases and J by 9 bases, with 18 bases between the two germline ends. This CDR3 region has 14 residues. The CDR3 loop reads CASRLRHRAAEQFF. The CDR3, as DNA: TGTGCCAGCAGGCTCCGCCACAGGGCGGCTGAGCAGTTCTTC.

This clonotype was found many times. The chain joins TRBV7-8 to TRBJ2-7; D not certain. The CDR3 is 14 residues long. Trimming cost V 5 bases and J 2 bases, with 13 bases left between them. Per the germline V gene, CDR1 is SGHVS and CDR2 is FQNEAQ. CDR3 residues: CASSMGPKTYEQYF. DNA for the CDR3: TGTGCCAGCAGCATGGGTCCGAAAACCTACGAGCAGTACTTC.

The V and J genes are TRBV7-9 and TRBJ1-6, with no clear D. Germline CDR1 is SEHNR and CDR2 is FQNEAQ (reference sequence). The CDR3 has 18 residues. The V end lost 5 bases, the J end lost 5 bases, and 22 bases lay between the germline ends. DNA of the CDR3: TGTGCCAGCAGCCCCCCCAGGATCGAACGATATGATAATTCACCCCTCCACTTT. Protein product: CASSPPRIERYDNSPLHF. Supplemented by reference TRBV7-9 and TRBJ1-6, the full variable domain reads DTGVSQNPRHKITKRGQNVTFRCDPISEHNRLYWYRQTLGQGPEFLTYFQNEAQLEKSRLLSDRFSAERPKGSFSTLEIQRTEQGDSAMYLCASSPPRIERYDNSPLHFGNGTRLTVT.

This clonotype was observed a few times. The chain recombines TRBV5-1 with TRBJ2-7, with 8 bases fitting TRBD1. The CDR3 is 12 amino acids. In germline, CDR1 is SGHRS, CDR2 YFSETQ. With 4 bases clipped from V and 6 bases from J, the junction kept 3 bases outside the gene matches. CDR3 protein: CASSPDRGEQYF. CDR3 bases: TGCGCCAGCAGCCCTGACAGGGGCGAGCAGTACTTC. The variable domain in full, completed from reference TRBV5-1 and TRBJ2-7, reads KAGVTQTPRYLIKTRGQQVTLSCSPISGHRSVSWYQQTPGQGLQFLFEYFSETQRNKGNFPGRFSGRQFSNSRSEMNVSTLELGDSALYLCASSPDRGEQYFGPGTRLTVT.

The DNA of the CDR3 is TGCAGTGTCCCGGGAGAGACAGCGTTAAATTCACCCCTCCACTTT. Its translation: CSVPGETALNSPLHF. The chain is built from TRBV20-1 and TRBJ1-6; D might be TRBD1 (5 bases). The CDR3 extends over 15 amino acids. Per the germline V gene, CDR1 is DFQATT and CDR2 is SNEGSKA (reference sequence). The V and J ends lost 7 bases and 7 bases respectively, with 20 bases between them.

This clonotype was counted a few times. The chain is built from TRBV5-1 and TRBJ1-1; D unresolved. The ends were cut back, 0 bases at V and 7 bases at J, with 10 bases in the middle. The CDR3 extends over 13 amino acids. Germline CDR1 is SGHRS and CDR2 is YFSETQ. CDR3 residues: CASSLASEGEAFF. CDR3 nucleotides: TGCGCCAGCAGCTTGGCTTCCGAGGGTGAAGCTTTCTTT. Together with reference TRBV5-1 and TRBJ1-1, the CDR3 gives the full variable domain: KAGVTQTPRYLIKTRGQQVTLSCSPISGHRSVSWYQQTPGQGLQFLFEYFSETQRNKGNFPGRFSGRQFSNSRSEMNVSTLELGDSALYLCASSLASEGEAFFGQGTRLTVV.